This T cell receptor beta chain comes out of a study of T cells after yellow fever vaccination. Whole-study results and caveats: The secondary response peaked faster, at day 5 versus 15, but was weaker. Booster samples showed a return of most primary-vaccination clones (roughly 96% CD4, 88% CD8). Practically every clonotype that responded to the vaccine could not be detected in sorted memory subsets on day 0. Abundant clonotypes (contaminants from the bulk population) could be present in FACS-sorted repertoires.

This clonotype was detected many times. V was clipped by 5 bases and J by 1 base; unmatched bases: 5. From germline, CDR1 is SGHTA and CDR2 FQGNSA. CDR3 length: 15 amino acids. A single record per CDR3 protein comes from TCRdb applying MiXCR to the 5' RACE reads. Of more than 50,000 distinct CDR3 sequences in the sample, approximately 6% are singletons; the top ten hold roughly 31%. J is TRBJ1-5 and V is TRBV7-2; TRBD1 matches at 7 bases. This material consisted of PBMCs, either bulk or a sorted T-cell subset (CD4+, CD8+, memory, or dextramer-sorted; not recorded which), taken on the day of the yellow fever booster vaccination. The receptor's source is a man aged 18 to 29 who received the YFV17D yellow fever vaccine. CDR3: CASSSQTGSNQPQHF. The CDR3 coding sequence is TGTGCCAGCAGCAGTCAGACAGGGAGCAATCAGCCCCAGCATTTT.